This T cell receptor (beta chain) appears in the sequencing data of a study of OX40 agonist ivuxolimab in advanced cancers. As for the study in general: Patients treated during dose escalation were battling hepatocellular carcinoma, melanoma, renal cell or head and neck cancer. Regarding the study as a whole: Average numbers of expanded clones were greater in CD8+ T cells than in CD4+.

The CDR3 has 14 residues. Trimming left V 5 bases short and J 4 bases short, with 12 bases between. From germline, CDR1 is LNHNV and CDR2 YYDKDF (reference sequence). Exclusion applied to patients with autoimmune disease history or systemic immunosuppression. Blood draws occurred at baseline, cycle 4 day 1, and cycle 7 day 1. Comment on this clone: What it binds is not known.

The repertoire was sequenced with immunoSEQ multiplex PCR; TCRdb's copy has only in-frame clones and lacks some. Of 81,000 or so clones in the sample, about 90% are singletons; the top ten hold 8.4%. This receptor was obtained from an adult with an advanced solid tumor such as melanoma, head and neck, liver or kidney cancer. The chain uses TRBV15 and TRBJ1-5, with D uncertain. Source: CD4+ or CD8+ T cells sorted from blood, taken in a trial of the OX40 agonist ivuxolimab. DNA of the CDR3: TGTGCCACCAGCTCGGACTGGAAGAATCAGCCCCAGCATTTT. Protein sequence: CATSSDWKNQPQHF. Full variable domain (outside the CDR3, taken from reference TRBV15 and TRBJ1-5): DAMVIQNPRYQVTQFGKPVTLSCSQTLNHNVMYWYQQKSSQAPKLLFHYYDKDFNNEADTPDNFQSRRPNTSFCFLDIRSPGLGDTAMYLCATSSDWKNQPQHFGDGTRLSIL.